The clone carrying this T cell receptor (beta chain) has at least ten counts. V was clipped by 2 bases and J by 5 bases, with 14 bases between them. Germline V lookup: CDR1 KGHDR, CDR2 SFDVKD. This CDR3 region has 16 residues. According to the study, TCR beta libraries were built with iRepertoire HTBI primers and CDR3-region Arm-PCR. Via MiXCR, TCRdb re-called the multiplex PCR reads, giving one row per CDR3 protein. The sample contains 300,000 to 350,000 distinct CDR3 sequences, 20% of which appear only once. The time point here: persistent/refractory GD, antithyroid drugs over 5 years with positive TRAb. From PBMCs, RNA was extracted and then used to make the TCR library. This sample is part of a study of regulatory T cells in long-lasting Graves disease.

The chain employs TRBV24-1 and TRBJ2-2; tentative D call: TRBD2 (6 bases). This specimen consisted of peripheral blood mononuclear cells (PBMCs), obtained when the disease was refractory, from a patient treated with antithyroid drugs. The TCR comes from a female donor with Graves disease. CDR3 DNA sequence: TGTGCCACCAGTGATTCGGCTAGCGTACGGACCGGGGAGCTGTTTTTT. It encodes CATSDSASVRTGELFF.